This paragraph covers one TCR beta chain sequence. The data stem from a study of blood T cell repertoires in COVID-19. Background on the study: The origin of the acute and convalescent COVID-19 samples was the United States, Italy and Spain. Sources were T cells, B-cell-depleted T cells, or PBMCs; the material itself was cDNA or gDNA.

How the authors handled the data: Nucleated cell number was recorded as an estimate derived from reference gene primer amplification. Profiling relied on immunoSEQ multiplex PCR, and the TCRdb table lists in-frame clones only, not all of them. V, J and clone size reflect that table, while D and trimming were determined from the DNA. The sample lists 90,000 to 120,000 clones; around 83% were seen once. The germline gives CDR1 SGHDT, CDR2 YYEEEE. The CDR3 sequence is 15 residues long. V dropped 2 bases and J dropped 0 bases, with 12 bases sitting between them. The chain recombines TRBV5-6 with TRBJ2-7; D is perhaps TRBD2 (5 bases). The TCR sequence derives from a man in his 70s with acute or convalescent COVID-19. Material: peripheral blood. In nucleotides, the CDR3 is TGTGCCAGCAGCTTATTGCCGGGATCCTCCTACGAGCAGTACTTC. This translates into CASSLLPGSSYEQYF.